Listed here are 19 T cell receptor beta chains from one sample, sequenced in a study of regulatory T cells in long-lasting Graves disease. Time point specified: persistent/refractory GD, antithyroid drugs over 5 years with positive TRAb. The TCR library was made from RNA extracted from PBMCs. Investigators prepared the TCR beta libraries by applying iRepertoire HTBI primers and Arm-PCR of CDR3 regions. TCRdb reanalysed the multiplex PCR reads using MiXCR and keeps one entry per CDR3 protein. The table lists approximately 290,000 distinct CDR3 sequences, 22% of them singletons. Sequencing was performed on peripheral blood mononuclear cells (PBMCs), taken when the disease was refractory, from a patient treated with antithyroid drugs. These receptors were collected from a female donor with Graves disease.

This clonotype has only a few counts. This chain joins TRBV29-1 and TRBJ2-2; tentative D call: TRBD1 (6 bases). Trimming took off 4 bases at V and 3 bases at J, with 12 bases between the two ends. Germline V gene data show CDR1 as SQVTM and CDR2 as ANQGSEA. The CDR3 covers 14 residues. CDR3 residues: CSVGRDIYTGELFF. The CDR3 DNA follows: TGCAGCGTTGGTAGGGACATTTACACCGGGGAGCTGTTTTTT.

This clonotype was detected many times. The chain recombines TRBV6-5 with TRBJ2-6; tentatively, D is TRBD1 (5 bases). Trimming stripped 2 bases from V and 0 bases from J, with 14 bases between. CDR3 length equals 18 residues. The germline V gene encodes CDR1 MNHEY and CDR2 SVGAGI. CDR3 residues: CASSYGAPTYSGANVLTF. For the CDR3, the DNA is TGTGCCAGCAGTTACGGGGCCCCCACATACTCTGGGGCCAACGTCCTGACTTTC.

This clonotype was observed many times. This chain joins TRBV6-2 or TRBV6-3 and TRBJ1-1; D is unresolved. Germline CDR1 and CDR2: MNHEY and SVGEGT. CDR3 length: 14 amino acids. V dropped 0 bases and J dropped 9 bases, with 14 bases sitting between them. CDR3 sequence reads: CASSYSTTSGKAFF. The CDR3, as DNA: TGTGCCAGCAGTTACTCGACGACATCGGGTAAAGCTTTCTTT.

The table lists this clonotype with a few counts. V gene TRBV7-9 combines with J gene TRBJ1-1; 7 bases fit TRBD1. After removal of 5 bases from V and 4 bases from J, the junction contained 10 bases not matched to a gene. The CDR3 has 15 amino acids. Per the germline V gene, CDR1 is SEHNR and CDR2 is FQNEAQ (reference sequence). The CDR3 loop reads CASSPVAGGSTEAFF. Written as DNA, the CDR3 is TGTGCCAGCAGCCCGGTGGCAGGGGGTTCCACTGAAGCTTTCTTT.

The chain couples TRBV20-1 to TRBJ2-7, with 9 positions matching TRBD2. Per germline, CDR1 DFQATT and CDR2 SNEGSKA (reference sequence). This CDR3 region has 13 residues. V was pared by 1 base and J by 4 bases, with 2 bases of the junction left unmatched. CDR3 coding DNA: TGCAGTGCTAGAGGTAGCGGGAGTTACGAGCAGTACTTC. Translating it yields CSARGSGSYEQYF.

This clonotype came up many times. The gene calls are TRBV28 and TRBJ1-1, with 7 bases identical to TRBD1. Germline CDR1 and CDR2: MDHEN and SYDVKM. The CDR3 spans 14 residues. J lost 5 bases, V lost 4 bases, and 7 bases had no gene match. In DNA, the CDR3 is TGTGCCAGCAGTTCCGCAGGGGGGGGGACTGAAGCTTTCTTT. Translated: CASSSAGGGTEAFF.

J is TRBJ1-2 and V is TRBV28; D gene uncertain. This CDR3 comprises 15 residues. Germline values: CDR1 MDHEN, CDR2 SYDVKM. V was shortened by 5 bases and J by 8 bases, with 21 bases between the two germline ends. The CDR3 loop is CASSLHTGKSEGYTF. The CDR3 DNA is TGTGCCAGCAGTCTCCATACCGGGAAATCTGAGGGCTACACCTTC.

Details on this clonotype: A single base separates this from a much larger clone, so it may be a read error. The genes are TRBV30 and TRBJ1-1; unclear D gene. This CDR3 spans 8 amino acids. Germline CDR1 and CDR2: GTSNPN and SVGIG (reference sequence). CDR3 in DNA: TGTGCCGGTGGAATAGCTTCCTTT. Encoded protein: CAGGIASF.

This clonotype was picked up many times. The chain links TRBV6-1 to TRBJ1-5; D gene uncertain. This CDR3 region has 16 residues. Deletions cut 0 bases from V and 7 bases from J, with 16 bases between. Per germline, CDR1 MNHNS and CDR2 SASEGT. The CDR3 protein is CASSEAPESLGQPQHF. The CDR3 nucleotides read TGTGCCAGCAGTGAAGCGCCGGAATCGCTAGGACAGCCCCAGCATTTT.

The table lists this clonotype with a few counts. The genes are TRBV11-2 and TRBJ1-1; tentatively, D is TRBD1 (6 bases). The CDR3 extends over 18 amino acids. Germline V gene sequence: CDR1 SGHAT, CDR2 FQNNGV. The germline V and J ends were trimmed by 3 bases and 1 base, with 21 bases remaining between them. CDR3 protein: CASSFADRGAIGNTEAFF. CDR3 sequence (DNA): TGTGCCAGCAGCTTTGCGGACAGAGGGGCGATTGGGAACACTGAAGCTTTCTTT.

The chain combines TRBV10-3 with TRBJ1-6, with a tentative D call TRBD1 (5 bases). CDR1 and CDR2 (germline): ENHRY, SYGVKD. V was clipped by 10 bases and J by 8 bases, with 15 bases between them. CDR3 length: 13 residues. This CDR3 is CASRRDFDSPLHF. CDR3 DNA: TGTGCCAGCAGGAGGGACTTCGATTCACCCCTCCACTTT.

As to this clonotype: This may stem from a read error, because a much larger clone lies one nucleotide away. The chain uses TRBV20-1 and TRBJ2-7, with 7 bases matching TRBD1. J gave up 2 bases and V 3 bases, and 13 bases lay outside the gene matches. There are 16 residues in the CDR3. Germline V gene lookup returns CDR1 DFQATT and CDR2 SNEGSKA (reference sequence). The CDR3 spells CSARWTGQPGPYEQYF. The CDR3 DNA sequence: TGCAGTGCTAGGTGGACAGGACAACCGGGACCCTACGAGCAGTACTTC.

This clonotype was seen only a few times. V usage is TRBV9 and J usage is TRBJ2-1; D may be TRBD2 (5 bases). V was trimmed by 2 bases and J by 0 bases, leaving 9 bases between them. Germline CDR1 reads SGDLS; CDR2 reads YYNGEE. The CDR3 has 15 residues. The CDR3: CASSVSGSSYNEQFF. The CDR3 region has the DNA TGTGCCAGCAGCGTCTCGGGGAGCTCCTACAATGAGCAGTTCTTC.

CDR3 loop: CSARGTGGFHEQYF. The CDR3 DNA is TGCAGTGCTAGGGGGACAGGGGGTTTTCACGAGCAGTACTTC. The rearrangement uses TRBV20-1 and TRBJ2-7, with TRBD1 matching 11 bases. In germline, CDR1 is DFQATT, CDR2 SNEGSKA (reference sequence). V lost 3 bases, J lost 5 bases, and 6 bases stayed unmatched. This CDR3 spans 14 amino acids.

This clonotype occurred a few times. This chain joins TRBV20-1 and TRBJ2-7, with 13 positions matching TRBD2. V gave up 6 bases and J gave up 2 bases; unmatched junction bases: 4. CDR3 length equals 14 residues. Germline-derived CDR1 and CDR2 are DFQATT and SNEGSKA (reference sequence). This CDR3 is CSARTSGSTYEQYF. In DNA form, the CDR3 reads TGCAGTGCGCGGACTAGCGGGAGTACCTACGAGCAGTACTTC.

This clonotype has a handful of counts. The chain uses TRBV27 and TRBJ2-7; D unclear. The V end was cut by 2 bases, the J end by 2 bases, with 10 bases between. The CDR3 has 14 residues. Germline V gene lookup returns CDR1 MNHEY and CDR2 SMNVEV (reference sequence). In DNA form, the CDR3 reads TGTGCCAGCAGTTTACGTTCCTCCCCCTACGAGCAGTACTTC. Encoded protein: CASSLRSSPYEQYF.

This clonotype was counted a few times. V and J are TRBV7-2 and TRBJ2-5; 10 bases fit TRBD2. Germline V gene sequence: CDR1 SGHTA, CDR2 FQGNSA. Trimming took 9 bases from V and 3 from J; bases not matched to a gene: 7. CDR3 length equals 14 residues. The CDR3 DNA reads as TGTGCCAGTACTAGCGGGATTGAAGAAGAGACCCAGTACTTC. Encoded protein: CASTSGIEEETQYF.

This clonotype was counted between two and nine times. This clone may be a read error of a much larger clone one base away. This CDR3 reads CAWSVRMRNNGKLFF. The CDR3 coding sequence is TGTGCCTGGAGTGTACGAATGAGGAATAATGGAAAACTGTTTTTT. The rearrangement joins TRBV30 to TRBJ1-4; no clear D gene. Germline CDR1 reads GTSNPN; CDR2 reads SVGIG (reference sequence). This CDR3 region has 15 residues.

This clonotype occurred once. This rearrangement joins TRBV4-3 to TRBJ1-2; 9 bases line up with TRBD1. Per the germline V gene, CDR1 is LGHNA and CDR2 is YSLEER. The V gene end was trimmed by 1 base and the J gene end by 5 bases; junction bases not matched to a gene: 8. The CDR3 contains 16 residues. The CDR3 nucleotides are TGCGCCAGCAGCCAAGTCTGGACAGGGGTTCCATATGGCTACACCTTC. Amino acid sequence: CASSQVWTGVPYGYTF.